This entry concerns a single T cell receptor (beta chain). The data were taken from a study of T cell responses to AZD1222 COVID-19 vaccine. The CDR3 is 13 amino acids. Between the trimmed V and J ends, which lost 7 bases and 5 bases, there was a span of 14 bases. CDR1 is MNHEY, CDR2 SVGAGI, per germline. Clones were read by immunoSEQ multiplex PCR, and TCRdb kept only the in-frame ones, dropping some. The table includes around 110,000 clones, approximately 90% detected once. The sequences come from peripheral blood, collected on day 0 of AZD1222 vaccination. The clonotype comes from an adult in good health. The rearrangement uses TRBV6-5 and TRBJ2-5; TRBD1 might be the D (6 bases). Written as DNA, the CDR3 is TGTGCCAGCATGGGGGCTTCAAGGGAGACCCAGTACTTC. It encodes CASMGASRETQYF.